This T cell receptor (beta chain) was recorded in a study of cytomegalovirus exposure and HLA in healthy donors. This CDR3 is 15 amino acids long. V lost 2 bases and J 3 bases, leaving 11 bases between the germline ends. Germline V gene sequence: CDR1 SGDLS, CDR2 YYNGEE. Vbeta (60) and Jbeta (13) primers were used in the PCR. Data came from immunoSEQ multiplex PCR; TCRdb stores just in-frame clones and leaves some out. This sample's table reports 56,000 or so clones. This clone is called medium-sized based on its frequency. The origin of this receptor is a female donor in good health and CMV-seronegative. The V call is TRBV9, the J call TRBJ1-4, with a possible D match to TRBD1 (6 bases). The specimen sequenced was PBMCs. CDR3 in amino acids: CASSVQGMPNEKLFF. The CDR3 coding sequence is TGTGCCAGCAGCGTTCAGGGGATGCCTAATGAAAAACTGTTTTTT.